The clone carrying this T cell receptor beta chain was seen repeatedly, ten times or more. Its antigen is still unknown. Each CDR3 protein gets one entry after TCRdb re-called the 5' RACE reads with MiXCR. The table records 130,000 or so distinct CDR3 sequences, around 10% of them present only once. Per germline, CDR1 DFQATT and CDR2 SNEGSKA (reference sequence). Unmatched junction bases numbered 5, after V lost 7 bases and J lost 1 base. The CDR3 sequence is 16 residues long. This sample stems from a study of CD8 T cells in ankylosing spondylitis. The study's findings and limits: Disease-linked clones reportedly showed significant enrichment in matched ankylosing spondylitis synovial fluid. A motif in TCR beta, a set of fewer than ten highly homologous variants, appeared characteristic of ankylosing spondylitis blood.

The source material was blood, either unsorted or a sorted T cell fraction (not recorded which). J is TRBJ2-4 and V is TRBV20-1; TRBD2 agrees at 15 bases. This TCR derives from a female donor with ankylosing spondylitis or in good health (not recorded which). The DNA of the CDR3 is TGCAGTGTCGGGACTAGCGGGAGGACTGCCAAAAACATTCAGTACTTC. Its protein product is CSVGTSGRTAKNIQYF.